The rows below give T cell receptor beta chains drawn from one sample of a study of early T cells in non-severe SARS-CoV-2 infection. Via MiXCR, TCRdb re-called the 5' RACE reads, giving one row per CDR3 protein. In the table there are tens of thousands of distinct CDR3 sequences, 5% to 6.5% of which are singletons. Source material: whole blood. The receptors here all came from an adult who was a healthcare worker with PCR-confirmed SARS-CoV-2 infection or an uninfected control (not recorded which). Both conserved end residues are part of each CDR3. Fields, in order: J gene, V gene, clone size, D gene, CDR3 DNA, CDR3 protein. D genes are given only for firm matches. Rows give clone size only sometimes, using once, few, many, or a class for an expanded clone.

>TRBJ2-2|TRBV29-1|few|NA
TGCAGCGTGGGACGGAATCCTACCGGGGAGCTGTTTTTT
CSVGRNPTGELFF
>TRBJ2-3|TRBV9|many|NA
TGTGCCAGCAGCTTCGCCTTGGGACTTGCCTCCGATACGCAGTATTTT
CASSFALGLASDTQYF
>TRBJ2-7|TRBV7-2|many|TRBD1
TGTGCCAGCAGCTTCTACAGGGGTTACGAGCAGTACTTC
CASSFYRGYEQYF
>TRBJ2-1|TRBV3-1|many|TRBD2
TGTGCCAGCAGCCCCTTAGCGGGAGGGCCGTTAAATGAGCAGTTCTTC
CASSPLAGGPLNEQFF
>TRBJ2-1|TRBV11-2|NA|NA
TGTGCCAGCAGCAAGAGCTACAATGAGCAGTTCTTC
CASSKSYNEQFF
>TRBJ1-4|TRBV15|NA|TRBD1
TGTGCCACCAGCAGTCCCGGGACAGGGAGTGAAAAACTGTTTTTT
CATSSPGTGSEKLFF
>TRBJ2-5|TRBV20-1|many|NA
TGCAGTGCTCTGCGACCGATCACAGACCAAGAGACCCAGTACTTC
CSALRPITDQETQYF
>TRBJ1-3|TRBV7-8|many|NA
TGTGCCAGCAGCTTAGGGCGCCGAAGGGGTAGAAACACCATATATTTT
CASSLGRRRGRNTIYF
>TRBJ2-7|TRBV18|many|NA
TGTGCCAGCTCACCAATGGGGCCCTACGAGCAGTACTTC
CASSPMGPYEQYF
>TRBJ1-2|TRBV19|many|NA
TGTGCCAGTAGTAGGGCTGTGGATGGCTACACCTTC
CASSRAVDGYTF
>TRBJ1-2|TRBV3-1|many|NA
TGTGCCAGCAGCCAAGATCTCGGCACACCTAACTATGGCTACACCTTC
CASSQDLGTPNYGYTF
>TRBJ1-1|TRBV30|many|NA
TGTGCCTGGGTGGAGGGGGGAGTGGAAGCTTTCTTT
CAWVEGGVEAFF
>TRBJ2-3|TRBV5-1|many|NA
TGCGCCAGTCATGAGCCGGGCACAGATACGCAGTATTTT
CASHEPGTDTQYF